A single sample gave rise to the 29 T cell receptor beta chains below, sequenced in a study of neurological immune-mediated disorders. TCRdb redid the calling of the 5' RACE reads with MiXCR, one entry per CDR3 protein. The repertoire holds tens of thousands of distinct CDR3 sequences, with 5.5% to 6% as singletons. The sequenced material came from CD4+ T cells from blood. The receptors originated from a woman aged 50 to 60 in good health.

This clonotype showed up many times. The CDR3 region has the DNA TGTGCCAGCAGGTCGGGACTAGTCGCGGGCAATGAGCAGTTCTTC. Translated, it gives CASRSGLVAGNEQFF. J is TRBJ2-1 and V is TRBV28, with 8 bases aligning to TRBD2. V was clipped by 6 bases and J by 6 bases; unmatched bases: 10. The CDR3 has 15 amino acids. Germline V CDR1 and CDR2: MDHEN, SYDVKM.

This clonotype appeared a few times. The gene calls are TRBV5-8 and TRBJ2-1; D remains unclear. Germline V gene sequence: CDR1 SGHTS, CDR2 YDEGEE. This CDR3 contains 17 residues. Trimming pared 4 bases from V and 7 bases from J, leaving 24 bases between. For the CDR3, the DNA is TGTGCCAGCAGCGCATTAAGGAGTGGGAACCCACGGAATGAGCAGTTCTTC. This gives the protein CASSALRSGNPRNEQFF.

The CDR3 sequence is CASSERLGGRGPEQYF. DNA of the CDR3: TGTGCCAGCAGTGAACGACTTGGAGGACGGGGCCCCGAGCAGTACTTC. This sequence joins TRBV6-1 and TRBJ2-7; TRBD1 or TRBD2 may be the D gene (5 bases each). Trimming removed 2 bases at V and 6 bases at J, with 20 bases between. The CDR3 is made up of 16 amino acids. Looked up from germline, CDR1 is MNHNS and CDR2 is SASEGT.

This clonotype was detected many times. The rearrangement joins TRBV24-1 to TRBJ2-7, with a tentative D call TRBD1 (6 bases). Germline V gene lookup returns CDR1 KGHDR and CDR2 SFDVKD. V gave up 4 bases and J gave up 1 base, with 22 bases separating them. The CDR3 contains 18 residues. The CDR3 sequence is CATSEPGRGLTVSYEQYF. The CDR3 DNA is TGTGCCACCAGTGAACCCGGAAGGGGGTTGACGGTTTCCTACGAGCAGTACTTC.

This clonotype was recorded at least ten times. The CDR3 sequence is CASSRQTGRGGRNTQYF. The CDR3 coding sequence is TGCGCCAGCAGCCGACAAACGGGTAGAGGGGGGAGAAATACGCAGTATTTT. J is TRBJ2-3 and V is TRBV4-3, with D perhaps assigned TRBD1 or TRBD2 (6 bases each). The CDR3 loop spans 17 amino acids. The V and J ends lost 4 bases and 7 bases respectively, with 24 bases between them. Germline loops: CDR1 LGHNA, CDR2 YSLEER.

This clonotype has at least ten counts. J is TRBJ2-5 and V is TRBV28; 8 nucleotides align to TRBD2. Germline CDR1 and CDR2: MDHEN and SYDVKM. V gave up 8 bases and J gave up 10 bases; unmatched junction bases: 15. The CDR3 is 14 amino acids. CDR3 DNA sequence: TGTGCCAGCCTAGCGGGCCGGCCAGGGAGGGGCCAGTACTTC. Protein sequence: CASLAGRPGRGQYF.

This clonotype was counted at least ten times. V is TRBV6-9 and J is TRBJ2-7; 9 positions match TRBD1. The CDR3 extends over 15 amino acids. V trimming: 5 bases; J trimming: 3 bases; junction bases outside the gene matches: 8. Germline V gene sequence: CDR1 MNHGY, CDR2 SVAAGI. DNA for the CDR3: TGTGCCAGCAGTCCGGGACAGGGCGAGATCTACGAGCAGTACTTC. This sequence encodes CASSPGQGEIYEQYF.

The chain uses TRBV20-1 and TRBJ1-6, with 8 bases matching TRBD1. Germline V gene lookup returns CDR1 DFQATT and CDR2 SNEGSKA (reference sequence). V shed 0 bases and J 9 bases; nucleotides not matched to a gene: 4. The CDR3 length is 14 residues. CDR3 amino acids: CSARDRQGTSPLHF. The CDR3 DNA reads as TGCAGTGCTAGAGATCGACAGGGGACTTCACCCCTCCACTTT.

This clonotype has at least ten counts. J is TRBJ1-6 and V is TRBV28; no clear D. Germline-derived CDR1 and CDR2 are MDHEN and SYDVKM. The CDR3 spans 13 residues. The V gene lost 1 base and the J gene lost 5 bases, with 3 bases spanning the gap. The CDR3 DNA follows: TGTGCCAGCAGTTTATCAGATAATTCACCCCTCCACTTT. This encodes CASSLSDNSPLHF.

A note on this clonotype: Here the CDR3 omits its conserved ending phenylalanine or tryptophan, so a read error is the likely source. The rearrangement uses TRBV28 and TRBJ2-7; 8 nucleotides line up with TRBD2. V lost 10 bases to trimming and J lost 6 bases; unmatched junction nucleotides: 11. In germline, CDR1 is MDHEN, CDR2 SYDVKM. This CDR3 is built from 13 residues. CDR3 DNA sequence: TGTGCCATGTCCAATAGCGGGATGGGCGAGCAGTACCTC. Its translation is CAMSNSGMGEQYL.

In this sample, this clonotype turned up many times. V and J are TRBV20-1 and TRBJ2-7; D is unclear. V was pared by 4 bases and J by 7 bases, with 17 bases between. Germline assignment: CDR1 DFQATT and CDR2 SNEGSKA (reference sequence). The CDR3 sequence is 13 residues long. DNA of the CDR3: TGCAGTGCTACCGATGGCTCCGGCACAGAGCAGTACTTC. Encoded protein: CSATDGSGTEQYF.

There are many counts of this clonotype. This chain connects TRBV19 to TRBJ2-3; no clear D gene. Trimming removed 5 bases from V and 0 bases from J, with 12 bases in between. Per germline, CDR1 LNHDA and CDR2 SQIVND (reference sequence). CDR3 size: 15 residues. In nucleotides, the CDR3 is TGTGCCAGTAGTCCAAGGTTTCGGAGCACAGATACGCAGTATTTT. Translating gives CASSPRFRSTDTQYF.

At least ten counts were recorded for this clonotype. V gene TRBV5-6 combines with J gene TRBJ2-1; 8 nucleotides match TRBD2. J gave up 7 bases and V 4 bases, and 7 bases lay outside the gene matches. This CDR3 contains 14 residues. Germline CDR1 and CDR2: SGHDT and YYEEEE. The CDR3 reads CASSTGGPSNEQFF. CDR3 bases: TGTGCCAGCAGCACGGGGGGGCCATCAAATGAGCAGTTCTTC.

The sample holds many counts of this clonotype. The gene calls are TRBV20-1 and TRBJ1-2; possible D gene TRBD1, 6 bases. With 3 bases removed from V and 3 bases from J, the gap between germline ends came to 14 bases. The length of the CDR3 is 14 residues. Germline assignment: CDR1 DFQATT and CDR2 SNEGSKA (reference sequence). CDR3 in DNA: TGCAGTGCTAGTCGGCAGGGGTCAGACTATGGCTACACCTTC. It specifies CSASRQGSDYGYTF.

This clonotype has at least ten counts. This chain uses TRBV5-1 with TRBJ2-7; TRBD1 is a possible D gene (6 bases). Germline-derived CDR1 and CDR2 are SGHRS and YFSETQ. This CDR3 region has 13 residues. V dropped 4 bases and J dropped 6 bases, with 14 bases sitting between them. The chain's CDR3 is CASSLRTVGEQYF. CDR3 nucleotides: TGCGCCAGCAGCCTCCGGACAGTTGGCGAGCAGTACTTC. Together with reference TRBV5-1 and TRBJ2-7, the CDR3 gives the full variable domain: KAGVTQTPRYLIKTRGQQVTLSCSPISGHRSVSWYQQTPGQGLQFLFEYFSETQRNKGNFPGRFSGRQFSNSRSEMNVSTLELGDSALYLCASSLRTVGEQYFGPGTRLTVT.

In its sample, this clonotype was seen many times. The chain combines TRBV5-1 with TRBJ1-2; tentative D call: TRBD1 (6 bases). From germline, CDR1 is SGHRS and CDR2 YFSETQ. The CDR3 totals 14 residues. The V end lost 1 base, the J end lost 6 bases, and 13 bases lay between the germline ends. The chain's CDR3 is CASSLQQGRHGYTF. The CDR3 bases are TGCGCCAGCAGCTTGCAACAGGGACGACATGGCTACACCTTC.

The rearrangement links TRBV12-3 or TRBV12-4 to TRBJ2-6; a weak D match, TRBD1 (6 bases). This CDR3 contains 15 residues. The V gene lost 3 bases and the J gene lost 3 bases, with 9 bases spanning the gap. The CDR3 bases are TGTGCCAGCAGTTTGGGGGCCGGTGGGGCCAACGTCCTGACTTTC. It specifies CASSLGAGGANVLTF.

This clonotype was recorded at least ten times. V usage is TRBV6-5 and J usage is TRBJ1-2; D gene unclear. The ends were cut back, 6 bases at V and 7 bases at J, with 15 bases in the middle. This CDR3 spans 13 amino acids. The germline V gene has CDR1 MNHEY and CDR2 SVGAGI. The CDR3 is CASRPDSSGGYTF. For the CDR3, the DNA is TGTGCCAGCAGGCCGGACTCCTCGGGTGGCTACACCTTC.

This clonotype was found many times. The V call is TRBV9, the J call TRBJ2-4; D is uncertain. Per the germline V gene, CDR1 is SGDLS and CDR2 is YYNGEE. This CDR3 comprises 11 residues. Trimming stripped 0 bases from V and 7 bases from J, with 2 bases between. The CDR3 sequence is CASSVGNIQYF. CDR3 sequence (DNA): TGTGCCAGCAGCGTAGGGAACATTCAGTACTTC.

This clonotype was counted at least ten times. V is TRBV3-1 and J is TRBJ2-3, with D possibly TRBD2 on 6 matching bases. This CDR3 has 15 amino acids. V was cut by 2 bases and J by 4 bases, with 13 bases left in between. Germline loops: CDR1 LGHDT, CDR2 YNNKEL (reference sequence). The CDR3, as DNA: TGTGCCAGCAGCCAACTAACTAGCCTTTCAGATACGCAGTATTTT. It codes for CASSQLTSLSDTQYF.

This clonotype was detected ten times or more. The gene calls are TRBV5-1 and TRBJ2-7, with a tentative D call TRBD1 (6 bases). CDR1 is SGHRS and CDR2 is YFSETQ in the germline V gene. CDR3 length: 13 amino acids. Trimming removed 7 bases from V and 0 bases from J, with 11 bases in between. This CDR3 reads CASGGHDSYEQYF. CDR3 DNA sequence: TGCGCCAGCGGGGGACACGACTCCTACGAGCAGTACTTC.

This clonotype has at least ten counts. V gene TRBV15 combines with J gene TRBJ2-1; TRBD2 matches 10 bases. V shed 3 bases and J 10 bases; nucleotides not matched to a gene: 3. Germline V gives CDR1 LNHNV, CDR2 YYDKDF (reference sequence). The CDR3 length is 13 residues. The DNA of the CDR3 is TGTGCCACCAGCAGCCTAGCGGGAGAGGAGCAGTTCTTC. Protein sequence: CATSSLAGEEQFF.

This clonotype was recorded many times. The chain couples TRBV9 to TRBJ2-5, with D possibly called TRBD1 or TRBD2 (5 bases each). The V gene lost 0 bases and the J gene lost 7 bases, with 13 bases spanning the gap. The CDR3 is 14 amino acids. Germline assignment: CDR1 SGDLS and CDR2 YYNGEE. CDR3 coding DNA: TGTGCCAGCAGCGTAGACGGGACCGCCGGGACCCAGTACTTC. Translating gives CASSVDGTAGTQYF.

This clonotype was detected many times. V and J are TRBV20-1 and TRBJ2-4; D is perhaps TRBD2 (7 bases). CDR3 size: 17 residues. Germline values: CDR1 DFQATT, CDR2 SNEGSKA (reference sequence). Deletions cut 6 bases from V and 5 bases from J, with 26 bases between. The CDR3 nucleotides read TGCAGTGCCCGCGCCGGGGCGGGGGCACCACTACAAAACATTCAGTACTTC. It specifies CSARAGAGAPLQNIQYF.

This clonotype was picked up many times. The chain recombines TRBV5-1 with TRBJ2-3; 8 positions agree with TRBD2. Per the germline V gene, CDR1 is SGHRS and CDR2 is YFSETQ. V lost 0 bases, J lost 5 bases, and 2 bases stayed unmatched. There are 14 residues in the CDR3. The DNA of the CDR3 is TGCGCCAGCAGCTTGGATCTAGCGGGAGATACGCAGTATTTT. It translates to CASSLDLAGDTQYF.

This clonotype was recorded at least ten times. The chain couples TRBV7-9 to TRBJ2-5; 14 positions match TRBD2. V shed 5 bases, J shed 3 bases, and the junction held 2 bases outside the gene matches. CDR3 length: 15 residues. Germline-derived CDR1 and CDR2 are SEHNR and FQNEAQ (reference sequence). CDR3 loop: CASSPGLAGEETQYF. The CDR3 coding sequence is TGTGCCAGCAGCCCGGGACTAGCGGGAGAAGAGACCCAGTACTTC.

This clonotype came up many times. This chain uses TRBV7-2 with TRBJ1-4, with TRBD1 identical over 8 bases. V shed 5 bases and J 3 bases; nucleotides not matched to a gene: 8. The CDR3 extends over 16 amino acids. Germline V gene sequence: CDR1 SGHTA, CDR2 FQGNSA. The CDR3: CASSPQGGLANEKLFF. The DNA of the CDR3 is TGTGCCAGCAGCCCACAGGGGGGCTTGGCTAATGAAAAACTGTTTTTT.

In this sample, this clonotype turned up many times. This rearrangement joins TRBV20-1 to TRBJ1-2; no clear D. The CDR3 is 17 residues long. Germline V gene sequence: CDR1 DFQATT, CDR2 SNEGSKA (reference sequence). Trimming removed 1 base from V and 6 bases from J, with 24 bases in between. CDR3 bases: TGCAGTGCTAGAGGAGAGGAGGGTGGAAATTTGGGCAATGGCTACACCTTC. Translating gives CSARGEEGGNLGNGYTF.

Many counts were recorded for this clonotype. The chain recombines TRBV10-2 with TRBJ2-7, with 7 positions matching TRBD1. The V and J ends lost 3 bases and 1 base, in that order; junction bases with no gene match: 9. Germline CDR1 reads WSHSY; CDR2 reads SAAADI. This CDR3 comprises 16 residues. In nucleotides, the CDR3 is TGCGCCAGCAGTGACTGGACAGGCCTTAGGTCCTACGAGCAGTACTTC. As protein: CASSDWTGLRSYEQYF.